A single sample is the source of the 10 T cell receptor beta chains below, sequenced in a study of OX40 agonist ivuxolimab in advanced cancers. The protocol was immunoSEQ multiplex PCR, while the TCRdb copy is restricted to in-frame clones and leaves out a portion. The sample contains around 37,000 clones, roughly 79% of which appear only once. Here the sequenced sample was CD4+ or CD8+ T cells sorted from blood, taken in a trial of the OX40 agonist ivuxolimab. Receptor source: an adult with an advanced solid tumor such as melanoma, head and neck, liver or kidney cancer.

This clone was detected once. This sequence joins TRBV5-6 and TRBJ2-5; D unresolved. Gene TRBJ2-7 matches the end of the DNA better, so the J call may be wrong. This CDR3 comprises 14 residues. Looked up from germline, CDR1 is SGHDT and CDR2 is YYEEEE. This CDR3 reads CASSLEFGPYEQYF. The DNA of the CDR3 is TGTGCCAGCAGCCTCGAGTTTGGCCCCTACGAGCAGTACTTC.

In DNA form, the CDR3 reads TGTGCCAGCAGTCCCCCGACAGGGGCGGCCTACGAGCAGTACTTC. Its protein product is CASSPPTGAAYEQYF. This chain links TRBV28 with TRBJ2-7; 8 nucleotides line up with TRBD1. The V gene end was trimmed by 5 bases and the J gene end by 2 bases; junction bases not matched to a gene: 8. This CDR3 contains 15 residues. CDR1 MDHEN and CDR2 SYDVKM come from the germline V gene. The full variable domain, completed using reference TRBV28 and TRBJ2-7, is DVKVTQSSRYLVKRTGEKVFLECVQDMDHENMFWYRQDPGLGLRLIYFSYDVKMKEKGDIPEGYSVSREKKERFSLILESASTNQTSMYLCASSPPTGAAYEQYFGPGTRLTVT.

The chain employs TRBV11-1 and TRBJ1-1; 9 bases match TRBD1. The V segment lost 6 bases and the J segment 3 bases; nucleotides outside the gene matches: 5. Germline V lookup: CDR1 SGHAT, CDR2 FQDESV (reference sequence). The CDR3 contains 14 residues. The CDR3 region has the DNA TGTGCCAGCAGGGCCGGGACAGGGTACACTGAAGCTTTCTTT. This codes for CASRAGTGYTEAFF.

The chain employs TRBV21-1 and TRBJ2-5; the table's D call TRBD1 went unverified against the DNA. TRBV21-1 is noted as a pseudogene. The CDR3 sequence is 17 residues long. CDR3 nucleotides: TGTGCCAGCAGCAAAGTGTGGACAGACCGCCCCCAAGAGACCCAGTACTTC. Its protein product is CASSKVWTDRPQETQYF.

This clone was recorded once. This chain uses TRBV7-2 with TRBJ1-1; maybe TRBD1 (5 bases). This CDR3 is 13 amino acids long. CDR1 and CDR2 (germline): SGHTA, FQGNSA. V shed 4 bases and J shed 1 base, with 7 bases lying between them. The CDR3 sequence is CASSYQGNTEAFF. The CDR3 DNA is TGTGCCAGCAGCTATCAGGGGAACACTGAAGCTTTCTTT.

V is TRBV11-2 and J is TRBJ2-7; D unresolved. The CDR3 runs 14 residues. Trimming removed 2 bases from V and 0 bases from J, with 8 bases in between. Germline-derived CDR1 and CDR2 are SGHAT and FQNNGV. The CDR3 sequence is CASSLMLASYEQYF. In DNA, the CDR3 is TGTGCCAGCAGCTTAATGTTAGCCTCCTACGAGCAGTACTTC.

The chain employs TRBV7-9 and TRBJ2-5; 8 bases fit TRBD1. This CDR3 has 16 amino acids. CDR1 and CDR2 (germline): SEHNR, FQNEAQ (reference sequence). Trimming at V came to 3 bases and at J to 1 base, leaving 7 bases not matched to a gene. Here the CDR3 reads CASSFNPGQVQETQYF. The CDR3 DNA reads TGTGCCAGCAGCTTTAACCCGGGACAGGTCCAAGAGACCCAGTACTTC.

The V and J genes are TRBV7-6 and TRBJ1-3, with 9 bases lining up with TRBD1. In germline, CDR1 is SGHVS, CDR2 FNYEAQ. Germline trimming cut 6 bases from V and 7 bases from J; bases unmatched to any gene: 4. CDR3 length equals 13 residues. CDR3 region: CASSLQGANTIYF. CDR3 nucleotide sequence: TGTGCCAGCAGTCTACAGGGGGCTAACACCATATATTTT.

The rearrangement uses TRBV5-6 and TRBJ1-3, with D uncertain. This CDR3 has 12 residues. Germline V lookup: CDR1 SGHDT, CDR2 YYEEEE. V lost 0 bases and J 5 bases, leaving 3 bases between the germline ends. This CDR3 is CASSLDRNTIYF. CDR3 in DNA: TGTGCCAGCAGCTTGGATCGAAACACCATATATTTT.

The chain's CDR3 is CASRGQGYGYTF. The CDR3 region has the DNA TGCGCCAGCAGAGGACAGGGGTATGGCTACACCTTC. The J gene is TRBJ1-2, the V gene TRBV5-1, with 9 nucleotides matching TRBD1. CDR3 length equals 12 residues. With 5 bases clipped from V and 5 bases from J, the junction kept 1 base outside the gene matches. Germline CDR1 and CDR2: SGHRS and YFSETQ.